These 10 T cell receptor beta chains came from one sample sequenced in a study of T cell responses to AZD1222 COVID-19 vaccine. Sequencing was performed with immunoSEQ multiplex PCR; in TCRdb, only in-frame clones are kept and a portion is missing. This table has roughly 49,000 clones, roughly 90% appearing once. Here the sequenced sample was peripheral blood, taken 28 days after the second AZD1222 dose. The receptor set was obtained from an adult who received the AZD1222 COVID-19 vaccine.

The chain recombines TRBV11-2 with TRBJ2-2; D is unresolved. Germline assignment: CDR1 SGHAT and CDR2 FQNNGV. V was pared by 4 bases and J by 7 bases, with 10 bases between. CDR3 size: 13 residues. The CDR3 protein is CASSSPLGGELFF. The CDR3 nucleotides read TGTGCCAGCAGCTCCCCGTTGGGCGGGGAGCTGTTTTTT.

J is TRBJ1-6 and V is TRBV27, with D hard to call. The CDR3 runs 14 residues. Trimming cost V 6 bases and J 5 bases, with 11 bases left between them. Per the germline V gene, CDR1 is MNHEY and CDR2 is SMNVEV (reference sequence). The CDR3 loop is CASRWSSHNSPLHF. CDR3 coding DNA: TGTGCCAGCAGATGGAGTAGCCATAATTCACCCCTCCACTTT.

This chain links TRBV30 with TRBJ2-2; D unresolved. Looked up from germline, CDR1 is GTSNPN and CDR2 is SVGIG (reference sequence). Trimming left V 7 bases short and J 5 bases short, with 11 bases between. This CDR3 contains 12 residues. The CDR3 loop reads CALVERTGELFF. CDR3 in DNA: TGTGCCTTAGTGGAGAGGACCGGGGAGCTGTTTTTT. Combining the CDR3 with reference TRBV30 and TRBJ2-2 gives the whole variable domain SQTIHQWPATLVQPVGSPLSLECTVEGTSNPNLYWYRQAAGRGLQLLFYSVGIGQISSEVPQNLSASRPQDRQFILSSKKLLLSDSGFYLCALVERTGELFFGEGSRLTVL.

V usage is TRBV3-1 (or the pseudogene TRBV3-2) and J usage is TRBJ2-1; 9 positions agree with TRBD2. V shed 4 bases and J 10 bases; nucleotides not matched to a gene: 8. CDR1 is LGHDT and CDR2 is YNNKEL in the germline V gene (reference sequence). The CDR3 spans 14 residues. As DNA, the CDR3 is TGTGCCAGCAGCCCAAGGACTAGCGTGGGAGAGCAGTTCTTC. Amino acid sequence: CASSPRTSVGEQFF.

This clone was seen more than once but under ten times. This sequence joins TRBV9 and TRBJ2-1, with 7 bases fitting TRBD2. CDR1 and CDR2 from the germline V gene are SGDLS and YYNGEE. V trimming: 4 bases; J trimming: 0 bases; junction bases outside the gene matches: 7. The CDR3 consists of 16 residues. DNA for the CDR3: TGTGCCAGCAGCCCCCTGGGGGGGTCCTCCTACAATGAGCAGTTCTTC. Protein: CASSPLGGSSYNEQFF.

The chain uses TRBV2 and TRBJ1-1; no firm D call. With 2 bases removed from V and 1 base from J, the gap between germline ends came to 5 bases. The CDR3 consists of 13 residues. CDR1 and CDR2 from the germline V gene are SNHLY and FYNNEI. The CDR3 loop is CASSELPNTEAFF. The CDR3 nucleotides are TGTGCCAGCAGTGAACTCCCGAACACTGAAGCTTTCTTT.

The chain couples TRBV11-2 to TRBJ2-6, with D uncertain. The CDR3 spans 15 residues. The V gene's germline CDR1 is SGHAT and CDR2 FQNNGV. V shed 0 bases and J shed 2 bases, with 5 bases lying between them. Here the CDR3 reads CASSLEGTGANVLTF. The CDR3 region has the DNA TGTGCCAGCAGCTTAGAGGGGACTGGGGCCAACGTCCTGACTTTC.

V and J are TRBV27 and TRBJ2-1; 11 nucleotides agree with TRBD2. Germline assignment: CDR1 MNHEY and CDR2 SMNVEV (reference sequence). V lost 5 bases, J lost 6 bases, and 0 bases stayed unmatched. This CDR3 has 13 residues. CDR3 amino acids: CASSTSGSNEQFF. The CDR3 nucleotides read TGTGCCAGCAGTACTAGCGGGAGCAATGAGCAGTTCTTC.

This sequence joins TRBV5-1 and TRBJ2-3; 9 bases fit TRBD2. The CDR3 has 17 amino acids. The V gene's germline CDR1 is SGHRS and CDR2 YFSETQ. V shed 3 bases and J 0 bases; nucleotides not matched to a gene: 8. For the CDR3, the DNA is TGCGCCAGCAGCTCGCTAGCTAGCGGGGCCAGCACAGATACGCAGTATTTT. Translated: CASSSLASGASTDTQYF.

CDR3 DNA: TGTGCCAGCAGCCAAGAGGGACAGGGGGCTAGAAACACCATATATTTT. It yields the protein CASSQEGQGARNTIYF. The V and J genes are TRBV14 and TRBJ1-3; 12 nucleotides agree with TRBD1. Trimming at V came to 0 bases and at J to 5 bases, leaving 2 bases not matched to a gene. Germline CDR1 is SGHDN and CDR2 is FVKESK. The CDR3 is 16 amino acids.